The T cell receptor beta chain described here comes from a study of blood T cell repertoires in COVID-19. This clone showed up just once. Germline V CDR1 and CDR2: GTSNPN, SVGIG (reference sequence). The CDR3 runs to 13 residues. With 3 bases removed from V and 0 bases from J, the gap between germline ends came to 6 bases. This table comes from immunoSEQ multiplex PCR, and its TCRdb copy is limited to in-frame clones, with some not included. Of some 73,000 clones in the sample, roughly 85% were seen once. Sequencing was performed on peripheral blood. The receptor's source is a man between 50 and 59 years old with COVID-19, enrolled during active disease. The chain links TRBV30 to TRBJ1-5, with a tentative D call TRBD1 (5 bases). Here the CDR3 reads CAWRQASNQPQHF. CDR3 coding DNA: TGTGCCTGGAGACAGGCTAGCAATCAGCCCCAGCATTTT.